Listed here are 7 T cell receptor delta chains from one sample, sequenced in a study of γδ T cells in repeated Plasmodium falciparum infection (dated by TCRdb to 2020 to 2022). Libraries were prepared through multiplex PCR. The instrument given in TCRdb is Illumina MiSeq. With CATT, TCRdb called clones again from the public reads; duplicate DNA rows were later joined. This sample is represented by roughly 90,000 delta-chain clones; under 1.5% of them were singletons. The top ten constitute over 8% of the sample. Vgamma9/Vdelta2+ and Vdelta2-negative gammadelta T cell populations were flow-sorted from peripheral blood mononuclear cells for bulk TCR repertoire analysis. Sequenced sample: gamma-delta T cells from blood. The receptor set was obtained from a pool of human donors (malaria-infected and uninfected, not separated).

This clone turned up a few times. A read error likely explains why the TCRdb protein, taken from a much larger clone, differs from this DNA's translation at residue 14; the protein shown is translated from the DNA. The rearrangement uses TRDV2 and TRDJ2; 12 nucleotides align to TRDD3. TCRdb offers no J gene call, so here the DNA was matched to germline to obtain one. This CDR3 contains 20 residues. Germline CDR1 reads GEAIGNYY; CDR2 reads EKD. The V segment lost 3 bases and the J segment 4 bases; nucleotides outside the gene matches: 17. CDR3 residues: CACDPRGPLGDTNPTAQLFF. The CDR3 DNA reads TGTGCCTGTGACCCCAGAGGTCCTCTGGGGGATACGAATCCGACAGCACAACTCTTCTTT.

This clone was recorded many times. The chain combines TRDV1 with TRDJ1; 9 nucleotides line up with TRDD3. This CDR3 has 18 residues. Germline loops: CDR1 TSWWSYY, CDR2 QGS. Losses at the gene ends were 3 bases for V and 0 bases for J; bases not matched to a gene: 11. This chain's CDR3 is CALGEALSGGYYTDKLIF. CDR3 nucleotide sequence: TGTGCTCTTGGGGAGGCCCTATCAGGGGGATACTACACCGATAAACTCATCTTT.

This clone has ten or more counts. A read error likely explains why the TCRdb protein, taken from a much larger clone, differs from this DNA's translation at residue 4; the protein shown is translated from the DNA. The rearrangement links TRDV2 to TRDJ1; D not certain. The J gene was not available in TCRdb and was assigned here by matching the DNA to germline segments. This CDR3 is built from 16 residues. Germline lookup yields CDR1 GEAIGNYY and CDR2 EKD. The CDR3 nucleotides read TGTGCCTGTGGCACCGTTTCGTGGAACCCTCCTCCTAAACTCATCTTT. This encodes CACGTVSWNPPPKLIF.

This clone showed up just a few times. A far larger clone lies a single base away; this is likely a read error. The identical CDR3 is also encoded by other nucleotide sequences in the sample. The J gene was not called, though the V gene is TRDV2; the D call of TRDD3 is as the table states it, not checked on the DNA. The CDR3 consists of 19 residues. Per germline, CDR1 GEAIGNYY and CDR2 EKD. The CDR3 is CACDSRTGGSSWDTRQMFF. The CDR3 DNA reads TGTGCCTGTGACTCCCGTACTGGGGGAAGCTCCTGGGACACCCGACAGATGTTCTTC.

In this sample, this clone turned up a few times. The protein given by TCRdb reflects a much larger clone and differs at residue 23 from this DNA's translation, likely from a read error; the protein shown is the DNA's translation. No call exists for the J gene, whereas the V gene is TRDV1; the table assigns TRDD3, which was not confirmed against the DNA. The CDR3 runs 24 residues. CDR1 TSWWSYY and CDR2 QGS come from the germline V gene. CDR3 sequence (DNA): TGTGCTCTTGGGGAACTTAGAGTCTTCACCTGGGCAGGATGGGGATACAGGCTCACCGATAAACTCACCTTT. The encoded protein is CALGELRVFTWAGWGYRLTDKLTF.

In this sample, this clone turned up many times. The gene calls are TRDV1 and TRDJ1; 12 positions agree with TRDD3. Germline CDR1 reads TSWWSYY; CDR2 reads QGS. CDR3 length: 21 amino acids. V lost 0 bases to trimming and J lost 0 bases; unmatched junction nucleotides: 14. CDR3 protein: CALGELAAGGYERPYTDKLIF. In DNA form, the CDR3 reads TGTGCTCTTGGGGAACTGGCGGCTGGGGGATACGAACGCCCCTACACCGATAAACTCATCTTT.

With respect to this clone: A far larger clone is only one base removed, so a read error is likely. The sample contains more than one DNA sequence encoding this CDR3. The chain uses TRDV1 and TRDJ1; 11 nucleotides match TRDD3. The J gene, not given by TCRdb, was assigned here from a germline match of the nucleotide sequence. The CDR3 consists of 23 residues. Germline V gives CDR1 TSWWSYY, CDR2 QGS. CDR3 nucleotide sequence: TGTGCCCTTGGGGAACTATCCCAACCCGCCAAAGTACTGGGGGATAAATATGTCGATAAACTCATCTTT. Protein: CALGELSQPAKVLGDKYVDKLIF.